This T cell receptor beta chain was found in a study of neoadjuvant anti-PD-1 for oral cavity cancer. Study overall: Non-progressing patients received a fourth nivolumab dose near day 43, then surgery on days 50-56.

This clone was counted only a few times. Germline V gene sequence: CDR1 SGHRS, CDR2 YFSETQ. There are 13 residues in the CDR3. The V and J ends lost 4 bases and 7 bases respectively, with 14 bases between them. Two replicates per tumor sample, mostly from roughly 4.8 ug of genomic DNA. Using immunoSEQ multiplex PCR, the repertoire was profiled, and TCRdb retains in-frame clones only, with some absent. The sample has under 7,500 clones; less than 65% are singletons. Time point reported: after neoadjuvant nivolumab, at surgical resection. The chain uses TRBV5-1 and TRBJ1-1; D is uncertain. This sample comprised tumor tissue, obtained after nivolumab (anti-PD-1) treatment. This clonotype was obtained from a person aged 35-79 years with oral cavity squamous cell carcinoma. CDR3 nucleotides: TGCGCCAGCAGCAGGGAGCCGCGGATTGAAGCTTTCTTT. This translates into CASSREPRIEAFF.